The source of this T cell receptor (beta chain) is a study of T cells in Graves' hyperthyroidism and ophthalmopathy. Study results and limitations: Most clonotypes that expanded in the thyroid above 0.001 also showed up in blood. In validation, the model predicted ophthalmopathy. These predictions came a median approximately six months before onset.

Authors of the study amplified TCR beta CDR3 regions from RNA transcripts. HTBI primers drove first-round RT-PCR of the TCR CDR3. TCRdb re-called the multiplex PCR reads with MiXCR, one entry per CDR3 protein. The sample lists under 400,000 distinct CDR3 sequences; 15% to 20% were seen once. Graves' hyperthyroidism was deemed stable given no ophthalmopathy progression within 18 months. As to this clonotype: The target antigen is unknown.

Germline assignment: CDR1 DFQATT and CDR2 SNEGSKA (reference sequence). V lost 5 bases to trimming and J lost 7 bases; unmatched junction nucleotides: 10. The CDR3 contains 15 residues. This sequence originates from a woman between 50 and 59 years old with Graves' hyperthyroidism. Input material: blood. J is TRBJ2-2 and V is TRBV20-1, with 10 positions matching TRBD1. CDR3 coding DNA: TGCAGTGCTCCCCAGGGGGGACAGGGGATCGGGGAGCTGTTTTTT. Translated: CSAPQGGQGIGELFF.